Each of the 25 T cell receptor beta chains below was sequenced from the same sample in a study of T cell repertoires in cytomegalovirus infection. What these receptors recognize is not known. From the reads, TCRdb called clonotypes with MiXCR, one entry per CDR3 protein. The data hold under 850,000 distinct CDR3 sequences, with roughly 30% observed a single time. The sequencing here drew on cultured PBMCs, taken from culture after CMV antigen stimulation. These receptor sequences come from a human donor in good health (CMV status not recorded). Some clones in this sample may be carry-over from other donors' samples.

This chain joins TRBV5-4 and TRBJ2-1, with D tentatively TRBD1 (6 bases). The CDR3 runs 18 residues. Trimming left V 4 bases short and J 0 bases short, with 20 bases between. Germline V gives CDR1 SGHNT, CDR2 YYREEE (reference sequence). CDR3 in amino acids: CASSLQTGTLSSYNEQFF. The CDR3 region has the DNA TGTGCCAGCAGCCTGCAAACCGGGACACTAAGCTCCTACAATGAGCAGTTCTTC. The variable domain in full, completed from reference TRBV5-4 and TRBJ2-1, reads ETGVTQSPTHLIKTRGQQVTLRCSSQSGHNTVSWYQQALGQGPQFIFQYYREEENGRGNFPPRFSGLQFPNYSSELNVNALELDDSALYLCASSLQTGTLSSYNEQFFGPGTRLTVL.

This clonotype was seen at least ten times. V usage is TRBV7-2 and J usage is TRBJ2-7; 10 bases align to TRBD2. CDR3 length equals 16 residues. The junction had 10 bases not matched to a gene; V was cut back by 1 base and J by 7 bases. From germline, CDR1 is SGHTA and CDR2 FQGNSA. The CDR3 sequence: CASSLGPSGSTGEQYF. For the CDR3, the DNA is TGTGCCAGCAGCTTAGGCCCTAGCGGGAGTACGGGAGAGCAGTACTTC.

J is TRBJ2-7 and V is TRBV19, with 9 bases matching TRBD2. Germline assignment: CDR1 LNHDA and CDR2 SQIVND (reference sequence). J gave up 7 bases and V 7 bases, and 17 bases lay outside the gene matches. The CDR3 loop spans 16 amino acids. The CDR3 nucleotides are TGTGCCAGTACTCCTCGGCTGGGACTAGCAGCTAGTGAGCAGTACTTC. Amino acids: CASTPRLGLAASEQYF.

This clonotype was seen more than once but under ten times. For the CDR3, the DNA is TGTGCCAGCAGAAGGGCGGGAGTGGGTTCCCTCTACGAGCAGTACTTC. Translated, it gives CASRRAGVGSLYEQYF. This chain connects TRBV27 to TRBJ2-7, with 7 bases identical to TRBD2. The J segment lost 3 bases and the V segment lost 6 bases, leaving 14 bases of the junction unmatched. This CDR3 has 16 residues. Germline-derived CDR1 and CDR2 are MNHEY and SMNVEV (reference sequence).

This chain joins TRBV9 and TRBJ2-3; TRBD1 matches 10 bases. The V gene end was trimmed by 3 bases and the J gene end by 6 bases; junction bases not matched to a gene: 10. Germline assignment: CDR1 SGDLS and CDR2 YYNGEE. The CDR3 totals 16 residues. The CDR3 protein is CASSALGGQGFDTQYF. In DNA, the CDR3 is TGTGCCAGCAGCGCCCTAGGGGGACAGGGGTTTGATACGCAGTATTTT.

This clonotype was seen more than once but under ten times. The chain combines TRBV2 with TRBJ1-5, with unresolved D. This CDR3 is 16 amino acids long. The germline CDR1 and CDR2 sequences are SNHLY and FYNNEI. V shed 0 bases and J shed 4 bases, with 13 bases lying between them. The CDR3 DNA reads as TGTGCCAGCAGTGAAGCAACCGGAGTAATTAATCAGCCCCAGCATTTT. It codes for CASSEATGVINQPQHF.

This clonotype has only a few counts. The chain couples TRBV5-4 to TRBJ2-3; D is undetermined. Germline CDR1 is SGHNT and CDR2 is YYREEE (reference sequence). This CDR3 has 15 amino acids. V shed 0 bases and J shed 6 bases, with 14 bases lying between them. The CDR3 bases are TGTGCCAGCAGCTTGGAGGGTCCGAGTAGGGATACGCAGTATTTT. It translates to CASSLEGPSRDTQYF.

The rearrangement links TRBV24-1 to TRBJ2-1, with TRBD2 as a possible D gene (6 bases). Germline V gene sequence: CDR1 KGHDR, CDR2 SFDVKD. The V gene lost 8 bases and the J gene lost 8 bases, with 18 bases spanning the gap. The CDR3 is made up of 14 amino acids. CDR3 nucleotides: TGTGCCACCATGGGCGGCGGGGAAGAGGATGAGCAGTTCTTC. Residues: CATMGGGEEDEQFF.

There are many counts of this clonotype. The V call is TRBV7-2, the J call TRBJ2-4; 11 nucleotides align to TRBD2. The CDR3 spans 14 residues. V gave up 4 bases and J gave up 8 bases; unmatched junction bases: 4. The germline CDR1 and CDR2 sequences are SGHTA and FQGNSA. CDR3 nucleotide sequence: TGTGCCAGCAGCTCCTCTAGCGGGGGGTACATTCAGTACTTC. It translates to CASSSSSGGYIQYF.

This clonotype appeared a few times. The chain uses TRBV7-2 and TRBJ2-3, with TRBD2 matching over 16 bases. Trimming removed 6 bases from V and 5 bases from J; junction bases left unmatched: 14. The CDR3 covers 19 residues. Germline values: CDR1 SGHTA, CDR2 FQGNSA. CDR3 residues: CASRSPPGLAGGPRDTQYF. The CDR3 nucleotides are TGTGCCAGCAGATCTCCACCGGGACTAGCGGGAGGGCCCAGAGATACGCAGTATTTT.

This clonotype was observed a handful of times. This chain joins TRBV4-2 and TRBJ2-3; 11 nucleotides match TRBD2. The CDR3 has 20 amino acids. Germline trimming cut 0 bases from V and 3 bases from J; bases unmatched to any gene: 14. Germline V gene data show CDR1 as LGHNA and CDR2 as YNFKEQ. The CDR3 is CASSQDRLAGNVWATDTQYF. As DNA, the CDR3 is TGTGCCAGCAGCCAAGATCGACTAGCGGGGAATGTTTGGGCAACAGATACGCAGTATTTT.

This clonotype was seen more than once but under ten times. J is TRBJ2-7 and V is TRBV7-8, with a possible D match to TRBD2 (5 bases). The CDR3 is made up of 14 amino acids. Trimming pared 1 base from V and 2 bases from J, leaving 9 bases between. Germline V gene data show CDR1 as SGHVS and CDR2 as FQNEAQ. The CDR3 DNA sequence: TGTGCCAGCAGCTTAGTATCGGGGACCTACGAGCAGTACTTC. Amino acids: CASSLVSGTYEQYF.

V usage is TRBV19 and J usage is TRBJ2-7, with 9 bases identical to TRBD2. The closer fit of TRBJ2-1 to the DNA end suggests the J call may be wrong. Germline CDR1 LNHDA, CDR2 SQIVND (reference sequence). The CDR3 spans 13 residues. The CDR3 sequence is CASSKRGDYEQFF. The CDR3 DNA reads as TGTGCCAGTAGTAAGCGGGGGGACTACGAGCAGTTCTTC.

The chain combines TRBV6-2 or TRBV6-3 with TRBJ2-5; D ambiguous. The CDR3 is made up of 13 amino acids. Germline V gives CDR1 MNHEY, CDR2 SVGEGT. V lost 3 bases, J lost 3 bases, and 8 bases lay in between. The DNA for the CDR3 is TGTGCCAGCAGTTATTGGAGAGAAGAGACCCAGTACTTC. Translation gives CASSYWREETQYF.

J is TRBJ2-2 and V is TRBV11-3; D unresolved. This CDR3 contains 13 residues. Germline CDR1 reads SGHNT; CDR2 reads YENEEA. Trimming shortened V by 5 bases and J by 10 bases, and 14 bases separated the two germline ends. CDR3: CASSPPLSEELFF. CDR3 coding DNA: TGTGCCAGCAGCCCTCCTCTGTCGGAGGAGCTGTTTTTT.

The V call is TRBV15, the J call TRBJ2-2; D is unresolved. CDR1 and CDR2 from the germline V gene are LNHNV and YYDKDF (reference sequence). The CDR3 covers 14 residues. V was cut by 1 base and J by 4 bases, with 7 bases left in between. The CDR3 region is CATSRGLSTGELFF. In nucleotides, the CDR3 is TGTGCCACCAGCAGAGGACTGTCCACCGGGGAGCTGTTTTTT.

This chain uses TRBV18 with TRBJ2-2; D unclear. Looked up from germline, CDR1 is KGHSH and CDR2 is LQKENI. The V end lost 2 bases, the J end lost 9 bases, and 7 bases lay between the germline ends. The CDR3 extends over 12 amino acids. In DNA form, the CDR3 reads TGTGCCAGCTCACCATTAGGCCGGGAGCTGTTTTTT. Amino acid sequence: CASSPLGRELFF.

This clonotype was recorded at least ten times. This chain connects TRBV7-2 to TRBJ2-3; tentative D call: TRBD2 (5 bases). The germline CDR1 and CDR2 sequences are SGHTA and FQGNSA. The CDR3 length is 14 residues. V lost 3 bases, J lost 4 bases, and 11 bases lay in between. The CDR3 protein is CASSFSGSADTQYF. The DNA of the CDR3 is TGTGCCAGCAGCTTTTCGGGGAGCGCAGATACGCAGTATTTT.

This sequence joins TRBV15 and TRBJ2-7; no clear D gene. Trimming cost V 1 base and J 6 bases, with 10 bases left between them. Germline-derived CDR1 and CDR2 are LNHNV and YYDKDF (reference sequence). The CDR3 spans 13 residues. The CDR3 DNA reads TGTGCCACCAGCAGAGTAAACAGCCTCGAGCAGTACTTC. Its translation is CATSRVNSLEQYF.

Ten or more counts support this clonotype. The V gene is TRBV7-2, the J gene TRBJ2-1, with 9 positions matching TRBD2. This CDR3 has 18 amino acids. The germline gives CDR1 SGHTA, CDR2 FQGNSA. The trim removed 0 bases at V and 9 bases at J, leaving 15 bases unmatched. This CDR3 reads CASSLASQLRGRAGEQFF. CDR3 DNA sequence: TGTGCCAGCAGCTTAGCTAGTCAGTTGCGCGGGAGGGCCGGTGAGCAGTTCTTC. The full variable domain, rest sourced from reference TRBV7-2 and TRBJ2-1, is GAGVSQSPSNKVTEKGKDVELRCDPISGHTALYWYRQSLGQGLEFLIYFQGNSAPDKSGLPSDRFSAERTGGSVSTLTIQRTQQEDSAVYLCASSLASQLRGRAGEQFFGPGTRLTVL.

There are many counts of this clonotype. CDR3 sequence reads: CASSLRLGQYIDWPQHF. CDR3 coding DNA: TGTGCCAGCAGCTTACGATTGGGACAGTATATAGACTGGCCCCAGCATTTT. V gene TRBV7-2 combines with J gene TRBJ1-5; 7 bases map to TRBD1. Losses at the gene ends were 2 bases for V and 9 bases for J; bases not matched to a gene: 16. The CDR3 extends over 17 amino acids. Per germline, CDR1 SGHTA and CDR2 FQGNSA.

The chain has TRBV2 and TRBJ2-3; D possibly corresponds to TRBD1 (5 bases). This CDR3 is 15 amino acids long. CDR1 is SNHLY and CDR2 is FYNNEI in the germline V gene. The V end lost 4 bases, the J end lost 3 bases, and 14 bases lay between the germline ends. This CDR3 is CASSVPGKATDTQYF. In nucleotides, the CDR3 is TGTGCCAGCAGTGTCCCAGGGAAAGCGACAGATACGCAGTATTTT.

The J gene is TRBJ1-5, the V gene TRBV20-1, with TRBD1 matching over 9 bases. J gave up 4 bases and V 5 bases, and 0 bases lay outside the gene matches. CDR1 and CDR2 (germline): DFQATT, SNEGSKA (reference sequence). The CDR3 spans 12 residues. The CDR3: CSAGQGNQPQHF. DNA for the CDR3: TGCAGTGCTGGACAGGGGAATCAGCCCCAGCATTTT.

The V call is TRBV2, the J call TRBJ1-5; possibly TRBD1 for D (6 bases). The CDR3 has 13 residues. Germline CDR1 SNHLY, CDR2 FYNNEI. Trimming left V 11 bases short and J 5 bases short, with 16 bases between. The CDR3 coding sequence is TGTGCCGGGGCGGGGGGCAGGGATCAGCCCCAGCATTTT. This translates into CAGAGGRDQPQHF.

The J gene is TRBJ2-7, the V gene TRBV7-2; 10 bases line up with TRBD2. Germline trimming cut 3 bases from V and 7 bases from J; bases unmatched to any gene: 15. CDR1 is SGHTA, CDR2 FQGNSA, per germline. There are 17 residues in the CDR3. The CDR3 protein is CASSFTRRGTSAREQYF. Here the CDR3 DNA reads TGTGCCAGCAGCTTCACGAGAAGGGGGACTAGCGCTCGTGAGCAGTACTTC.